This T cell receptor beta chain was profiled in a study of control samples from healthy donors and cancer patients. The protocol was immunoSEQ multiplex PCR, while the TCRdb copy is restricted to in-frame clones and leaves out a portion. The table has 150,000 to 190,000 clones, 85% to 95% seen once. The J segment lost 7 bases and the V segment lost 4 bases, leaving 5 bases of the junction unmatched. CDR1 and CDR2 from the germline V gene are MGHRA and YSYEKL. This CDR3 spans 15 amino acids. The sample holds one count of this clone. The chain employs TRBV4-1 and TRBJ2-1; 12 bases agree with TRBD2. This clonotype was sampled from a man aged 50-60 years in good health. Sequenced: blood. CDR3 DNA sequence: TGCGCCAGCAGCCTGACTAGCGGGAGTTATAATGAGCAGTTCTTC. Translated, it gives CASSLTSGSYNEQFF.